This T cell receptor (beta chain) was sequenced in a study of T cell responses to AZD1222 COVID-19 vaccine. Study-wide results and caveats: Spike-wide coverage was observed for vaccine-associated CD4 TCRs, with dominant responses at 160-218 and 743-854. Repertoire samples came only from after the peak T cell response.

The ends were cut back, 2 bases at V and 5 bases at J, with 7 bases in the middle. The CDR3 is made up of 13 amino acids. About this clone: Its antigen is not identified.

This table comes from immunoSEQ multiplex PCR, and its TCRdb copy is limited to in-frame clones, with some not included. The table lists around 130,000 clones, about 88% of them singletons. The chain carries TRBV12-3 or TRBV12-4 and TRBJ1-5; tentatively, D is TRBD1 (5 bases). The source is an adult who received the AZD1222 COVID-19 vaccine. The input for sequencing was peripheral blood, taken 28 days after the second AZD1222 dose. In nucleotides, the CDR3 is TGTGCCAGCAGTTTACAGGGATATCAGCCCCAGCATTTT. The encoded protein is CASSLQGYQPQHF.